This T cell receptor (beta chain) was found in a study of radiation and T cells in renal cell carcinoma. On the study more broadly: Nephrectomy followed 15 Gy stereotactic body radiation by 4 weeks. Findings and caveats of the study: From baseline, blood top tumor clonotypes peaked at 2 weeks post-radiation.

The CDR3 is 15 residues long. Trimming removed 4 bases from V and 3 bases from J, with 16 bases in between. Germline CDR1 SGHDN, CDR2 FVKESK. This clone was counted ten times or more. Antigen unknown. The time point: baseline pretreatment blood. Treatment meaning: 15 Gy SBRT to primary tumor, nephrectomy 4 weeks later. This renal cell carcinoma was of the clear cell type. Sequencing used immunoSEQ multiplex PCR; TCRdb keeps in-frame clones, though not all of them. This sample has about 150,000 clones, with about 88% found just once. The sequence was collected from a woman in her seventies with renal cell carcinoma. The sequenced sample was blood, obtained from a patient whose treatment included radiotherapy and nephrectomy. This chain connects TRBV14 to TRBJ2-7, with D possibly TRBD1 on 5 matching bases. The CDR3 bases are TGTGCCAGCAGCCTTGATACTGGGCAGGGCTACGAGCAGTACTTC. Encoded protein: CASSLDTGQGYEQYF.